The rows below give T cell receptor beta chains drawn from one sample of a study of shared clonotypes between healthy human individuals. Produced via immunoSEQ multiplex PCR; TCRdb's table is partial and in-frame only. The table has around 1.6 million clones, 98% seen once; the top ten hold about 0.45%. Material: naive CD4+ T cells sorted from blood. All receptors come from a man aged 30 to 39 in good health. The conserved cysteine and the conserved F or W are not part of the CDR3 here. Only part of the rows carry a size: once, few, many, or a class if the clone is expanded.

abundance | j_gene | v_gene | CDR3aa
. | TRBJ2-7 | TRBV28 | ASSPGSGVSTYEQY
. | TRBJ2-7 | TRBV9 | ASSLRTSGSEQY
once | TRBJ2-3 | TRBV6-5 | ASSYSTTTDTQY
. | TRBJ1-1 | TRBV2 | ASSELGKNTEAF
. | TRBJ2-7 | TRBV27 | ASSSSAGGPYEQY
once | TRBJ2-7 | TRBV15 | ATSSIQGPEQY
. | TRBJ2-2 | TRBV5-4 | ASSPDRGPVRTGELF
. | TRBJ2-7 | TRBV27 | ASSQIGATRSSYEQY
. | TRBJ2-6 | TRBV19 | ASLARSGANVLT
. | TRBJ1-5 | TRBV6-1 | ASSEAQSRSWPQH
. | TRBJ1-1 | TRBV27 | ASSPWRGMNTEAF
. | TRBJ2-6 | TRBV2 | ASSLDRTGANVLT
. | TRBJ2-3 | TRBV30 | AWSVLAGGGDTQY
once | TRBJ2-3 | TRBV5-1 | ASTEPGLAGNTDTQY
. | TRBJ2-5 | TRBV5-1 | ASSLVGAQETQY
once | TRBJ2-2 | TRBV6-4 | ASSAPAGELF
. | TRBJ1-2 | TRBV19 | ATERTSNYGYT
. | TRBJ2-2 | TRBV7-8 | ASSRTPGQGAGELF
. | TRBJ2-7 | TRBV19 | ASSIDPQHPSYEQY
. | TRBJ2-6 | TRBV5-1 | ASSLASRPGQGSGANVLT
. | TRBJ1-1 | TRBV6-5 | ASSGKRGGRTEAF
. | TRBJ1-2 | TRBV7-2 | ASRLGGIYGYT
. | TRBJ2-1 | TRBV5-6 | ASSLGREYSYNEQF
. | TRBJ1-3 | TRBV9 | ASSVTGTGAAQDTIY
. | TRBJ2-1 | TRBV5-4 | ASSLDVSSYNEQF
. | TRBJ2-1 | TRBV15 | ATSRGLAGGLGLNYEQF